This T cell receptor beta chain emerged from a study of beta chain features in type 1 diabetes. Remarks on this clone: Its antigen is unknown.

Study-wide points: Type 1 diabetes patients showed a moderate but significant shortening of TCRB CDR3s in all four CD4+ subsets.

The investigators reverse transcribed all of the isolated RNA, so they sequenced expressed TCRB transcripts. The protocol was immunoSEQ multiplex PCR, while the TCRdb copy is restricted to in-frame clones and leaves out a portion. The table lists about 160,000 clones, around 8.4% of them singletons, with 0.45% to 0.6% in the top ten. CDR1 is SGHTA and CDR2 is FQGTGA in the germline V gene. This CDR3 comprises 15 residues. V lost 5 bases and J 1 base, leaving 14 bases between the germline ends. The V gene is TRBV7-3, the J gene TRBJ2-5; D might be TRBD2 (5 bases). Sequenced: central memory CD4+ T cells from blood. This TCR was recovered from a young woman with type 1 diabetes. The CDR3 spells CASSRLVAPQETQYF. The CDR3 region has the DNA TGTGCCAGCAGCCGCCTGGTAGCGCCCCAAGAGACCCAGTACTTC.